This TCR beta chain was found in a study of cytomegalovirus exposure and HLA in healthy donors (dated by TCRdb to about 2017). General notes on the study: A later analysis indicated that the roughly 120 validation repertoires were generated on the platform also employed for the approximately 690 repertoires of the first cohort. The study was designed to test whether signatures of past pathogen exposure could be identified by cataloging public T cell receptors. A separate validation cohort of roughly 120 different subjects was used in addition to the roughly 700-subject first cohort. The study combined high-throughput TCR immunosequencing, statistical association of individual TCRs with disease status, and machine learning to predict cytomegalovirus infection status. The paper's findings and limits, for the study overall: A few of the identified cytomegalovirus-associated TCR beta chains were confirmed in vitro to be specific for cytomegalovirus antigens. The study gave a list of over 150 TCR beta chains associated with cytomegalovirus. It was suggested by the authors that the approach could potentially be generalized to other disease states and immunological phenotypes. Subsequent analysis determined that TCRs grouped into clusters in the first cohort also showed a tendency toward co-occurrence across the 90 to 150 validation repertoires, and approximately 93% of cluster scores exceeded 0. Cytomegalovirus status was reported to be diagnosed by the classifier with high specificity and sensitivity in both the original and validation cohorts. While some public TCRs were present in many individuals, most TCR sequences turned up only very rarely across donors. All 120 or so repertoires were used to score co-occurrence in the validation cohort in a later analysis, because that analysis had no HLA typing for the cohort.

V is reduced by 2 bases and J by 7 bases, leaving a spacing of 11 bases between them. CDR1 SGHTA and CDR2 FQGNSA are derived from the germline V gene. The CDR3 runs 14 residues from the cysteine to the phenylalanine. Here the CDR3 DNA is all that survives: 42 bases in frame from base 1. Notes on this clone: The antigen it binds to is not known. No much larger clonotype is one base removed from it; base qualities were not supplied.

The donors were included in the validation cohort of approximately 120 subjects, a group kept apart from the roughly 670-subject first cohort. Receptor amplification or capture employed the immunoSEQ multiplex PCR assay. In the source study's methods: A statistical classification framework was built to diagnose cytomegalovirus status from the catalog of TCR beta chain sequences. TCRdb retrieved this table from immuneACCESS and kept in-frame rearrangements only. Not all clones are present; in checked studies, unresolved V genes account for under half, and no reason is known for the remainder. V, J and clone size derive from that table, while D and trimming were established from the DNA sequence. This sample holds 130,000 to 150,000 clones; approximately 85% were observed only once. The ten largest clones take up roughly 1.4% of the sample.

What was sequenced was PBMCs. The sequence joins TRBV7-2 to TRBJ1-4, with the D gene not confidently named. This TCR came from a woman aged 25 to 39 in good health and CMV-seronegative. The CDR3 region reads CASSLPEYSEKLFF. In nucleotides, the sequence is TGTGCCAGCAGCTTACCCGAGTATAGTGAAAAACTGTTTTTT. Outside the CDR3, residues come from the reference TRBV7-2 and TRBJ1-4 proteins, so the full variable domain is: GAGVSQSPSNKVTEKGKDVELRCDPISGHTALYWYRQSLGQGLEFLIYFQGNSAPDKSGLPSDRFSAERTGGSVSTLTIQRTQQEDSAVYLCASSLPEYSEKLFFGSGTQLSVL.